Detailed here is one T cell receptor (beta chain). This record belongs to a study of shared clonotypes between healthy human individuals. The CDR3 runs 15 residues. Trimming removed 4 bases from V and 9 bases from J; junction bases left unmatched: 10. The germline V gene has CDR1 LNHDA and CDR2 SQIVND (reference sequence). Naive CD8 populations comprised CD45RO-negative cells positively selected for CCR7, excluding terminally differentiated effector memory CD45RA+ cells. The data were produced by immunoSEQ multiplex PCR, yet TCRdb's version contains in-frame clones alone and is incomplete. The table includes around 2,000,000 clones, 85% to 95% detected once.

The chain has TRBV19 and TRBJ2-4, with TRBD2 matching 9 bases. The receptor was derived from a man younger than 35 in good health. Some clones in this sample may be carry-over from other donors' samples. The sequencing input was naive CD8+ T cells from PBMCs. DNA for the CDR3: TGTGCCAGTAGTACCGTAGCGGGAGAGGGTGTCATTCAGTACTTC. This codes for CASSTVAGEGVIQYF.